This T cell receptor beta chain was profiled in a study of T cell repertoires in cytomegalovirus infection. Study-wide context: Recently identified HLA-C-restricted CMV epitopes were used, and well-studied HLA-B-restricted CMV epitopes were used as well.

TCRdb fed the reads into MiXCR, producing one record per CDR3 protein. The sample shows approximately 910,000 distinct CDR3 sequences, around 29% of them seen only once. The sample holds a few counts of this clonotype. Its antigen is unidentified. Trimming shortened V by 1 base and J by 0 bases, and 19 bases separated the two germline ends. The CDR3 runs 19 residues. Germline V lookup: CDR1 SGHTA, CDR2 FQGTGA. This clonotype originated in a human donor in good health (CMV status not recorded). Some clones in this sample may be carry-over from other donors' samples. This chain joins TRBV7-3 and TRBJ2-4; possibly TRBD1 for D (5 bases). The source material was cultured CD8+ T cells from PBMCs, sampled from culture after CMV antigen stimulation. CDR3 coding DNA: TGTGCCAGCAGCTTAAGTCAGGGCCCATATTTACTAGCCAAAAACATTCAGTACTTC. Translating gives CASSLSQGPYLLAKNIQYF.